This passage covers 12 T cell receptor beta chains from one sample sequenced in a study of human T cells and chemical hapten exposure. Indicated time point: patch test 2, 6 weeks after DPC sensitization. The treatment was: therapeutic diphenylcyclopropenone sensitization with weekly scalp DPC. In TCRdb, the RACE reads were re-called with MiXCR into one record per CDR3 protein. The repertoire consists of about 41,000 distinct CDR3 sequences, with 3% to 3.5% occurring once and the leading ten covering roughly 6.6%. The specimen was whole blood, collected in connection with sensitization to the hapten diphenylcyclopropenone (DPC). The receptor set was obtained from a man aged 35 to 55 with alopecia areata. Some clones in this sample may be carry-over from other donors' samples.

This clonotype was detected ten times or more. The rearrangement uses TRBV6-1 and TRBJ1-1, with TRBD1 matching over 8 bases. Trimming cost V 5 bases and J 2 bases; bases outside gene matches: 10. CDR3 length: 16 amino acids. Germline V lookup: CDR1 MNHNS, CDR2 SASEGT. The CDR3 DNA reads TGTGCCAGCAGTATTGGACAGGGAATGACTAACACTGAAGCTTTCTTT. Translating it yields CASSIGQGMTNTEAFF.

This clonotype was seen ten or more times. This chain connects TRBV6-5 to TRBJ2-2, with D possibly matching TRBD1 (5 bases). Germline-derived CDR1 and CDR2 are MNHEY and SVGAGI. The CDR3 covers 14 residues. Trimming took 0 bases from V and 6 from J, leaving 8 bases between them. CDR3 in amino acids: CASSYSTAPGELFF. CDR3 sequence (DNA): TGTGCCAGCAGTTACTCGACAGCCCCCGGGGAGCTGTTTTTT.

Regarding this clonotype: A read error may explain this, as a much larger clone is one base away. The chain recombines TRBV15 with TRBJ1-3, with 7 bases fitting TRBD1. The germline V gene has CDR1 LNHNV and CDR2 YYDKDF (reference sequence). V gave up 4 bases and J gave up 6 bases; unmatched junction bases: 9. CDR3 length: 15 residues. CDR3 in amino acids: CATSIGTATQNTIYF. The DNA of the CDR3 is TGTGCCACCAGCATCGGGACAGCTACCCAAAACACCATATATTTT.

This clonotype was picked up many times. The CDR3 DNA reads as TGTGCCACCAGTGAGGGCAGGCTAAATCAGCCCCAGCATTTT. Its translation is CATSEGRLNQPQHF. The rearrangement joins TRBV24-1 to TRBJ1-5; no reliable D call. Germline V CDR1 and CDR2: KGHDR, SFDVKD. The V end was cut by 4 bases, the J end by 4 bases, with 10 bases between. The CDR3 is 14 residues long.

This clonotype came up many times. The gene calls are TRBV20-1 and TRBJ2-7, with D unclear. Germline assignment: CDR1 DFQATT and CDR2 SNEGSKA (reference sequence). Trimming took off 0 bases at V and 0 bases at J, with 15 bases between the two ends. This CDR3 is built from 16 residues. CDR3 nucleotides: TGCAGTGCTAGAGATCCTCCCGACGCGAGCTCCTACGAGCAGTACTTC. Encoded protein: CSARDPPDASSYEQYF.

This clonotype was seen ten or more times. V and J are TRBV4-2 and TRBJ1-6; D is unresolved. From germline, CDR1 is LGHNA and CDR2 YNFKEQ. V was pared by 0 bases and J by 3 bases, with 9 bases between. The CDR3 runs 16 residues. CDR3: CASSQELGGYNSPLHF. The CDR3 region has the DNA TGTGCCAGCAGCCAAGAGCTCGGCGGCTATAATTCACCCCTCCACTTT.

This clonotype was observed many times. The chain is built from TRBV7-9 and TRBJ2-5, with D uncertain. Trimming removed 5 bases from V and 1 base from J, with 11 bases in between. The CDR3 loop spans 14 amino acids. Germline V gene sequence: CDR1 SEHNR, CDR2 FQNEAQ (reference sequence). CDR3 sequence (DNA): TGTGCCAGCAGCCTCGAATATCGCCAAGAGACCCAGTACTTC. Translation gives CASSLEYRQETQYF. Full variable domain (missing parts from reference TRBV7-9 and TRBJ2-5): DTGVSQNPRHKITKRGQNVTFRCDPISEHNRLYWYRQTLGQGPEFLTYFQNEAQLEKSRLLSDRFSAERPKGSFSTLEIQRTEQGDSAMYLCASSLEYRQETQYFGPGTRLLVL.

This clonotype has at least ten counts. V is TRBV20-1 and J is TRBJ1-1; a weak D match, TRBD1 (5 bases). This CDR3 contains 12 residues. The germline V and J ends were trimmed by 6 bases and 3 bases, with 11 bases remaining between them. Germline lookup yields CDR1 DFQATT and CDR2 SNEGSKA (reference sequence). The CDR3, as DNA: TGCAGTGCCCCCACGGGGGACACTGAAGCTTTCTTT. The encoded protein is CSAPTGDTEAFF.

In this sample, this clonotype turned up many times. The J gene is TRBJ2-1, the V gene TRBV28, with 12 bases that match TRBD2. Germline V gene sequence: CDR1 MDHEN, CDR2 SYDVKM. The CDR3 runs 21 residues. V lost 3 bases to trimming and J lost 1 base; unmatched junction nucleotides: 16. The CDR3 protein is CASSFYTPPGLAGLSYNEQFF. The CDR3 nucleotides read TGTGCCAGCAGTTTCTACACCCCGCCGGGACTAGCGGGCCTATCCTACAATGAGCAGTTCTTC. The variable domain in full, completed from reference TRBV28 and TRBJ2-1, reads DVKVTQSSRYLVKRTGEKVFLECVQDMDHENMFWYRQDPGLGLRLIYFSYDVKMKEKGDIPEGYSVSREKKERFSLILESASTNQTSMYLCASSFYTPPGLAGLSYNEQFFGPGTRLTVL.

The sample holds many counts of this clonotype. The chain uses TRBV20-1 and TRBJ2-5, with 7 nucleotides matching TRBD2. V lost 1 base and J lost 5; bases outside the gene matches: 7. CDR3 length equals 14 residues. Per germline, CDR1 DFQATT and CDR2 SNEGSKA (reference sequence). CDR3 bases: TGCAGTGCTAGAGGGCGGGAGAGTCGTGAGACCCAGTACTTC. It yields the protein CSARGRESRETQYF.

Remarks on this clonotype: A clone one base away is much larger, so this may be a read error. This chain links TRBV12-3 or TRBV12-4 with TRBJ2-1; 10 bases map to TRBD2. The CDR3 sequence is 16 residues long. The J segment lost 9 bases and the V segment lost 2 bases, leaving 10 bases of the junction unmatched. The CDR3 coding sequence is TGTGCCAGCAGTTTAAAAGCACGAGCGGGGGGGCGTGAGCAGTTCTTC. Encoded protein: CASSLKARAGGREQFF.

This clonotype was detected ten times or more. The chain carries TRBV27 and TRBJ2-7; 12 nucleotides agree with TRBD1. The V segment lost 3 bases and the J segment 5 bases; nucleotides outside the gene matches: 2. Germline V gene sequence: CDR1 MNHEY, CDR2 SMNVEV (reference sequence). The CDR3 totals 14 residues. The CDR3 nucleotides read TGTGCCAGCAGTTTGGGACAGGGGGCCCACGAGCAGTACTTC. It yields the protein CASSLGQGAHEQYF.